One and the same sample provided the 18 T cell receptor beta chains below, sequenced in a study of cytomegalovirus exposure and HLA in healthy donors. PCR was performed using 60 Vbeta and 13 Jbeta primers. Clones were sequenced by immunoSEQ multiplex PCR, and TCRdb holds only the in-frame ones, with some missing. This repertoire shows approximately 120,000 clones, roughly 81% found once; its top ten account for roughly 0.99%. Sequencing used PBMCs. Receptors were obtained from a woman in her thirties in good health and CMV-seronegative.

This chain uses TRBV27 with TRBJ2-2, with 7 nucleotides matching TRBD2. This CDR3 has 20 residues. CDR1 MNHEY and CDR2 SMNVEV come from the germline V gene (reference sequence). V was clipped by 11 bases and J by 0 bases; unmatched bases: 24. The CDR3 nucleotides read TGTGCCCCTGTTCTGCGGGAGTCCCCGAGAGTTTGGTCGAACACCGGGGAGCTGTTTTTT. Translated, it gives CAPVLRESPRVWSNTGELFF.

This clone turned up a few times. The chain carries TRBV7-6 and TRBJ2-7; weak D call: TRBD2 (5 bases). The CDR3 runs 14 residues. From germline, CDR1 is SGHVS and CDR2 FNYEAQ. Trimming took off 1 base at V and 6 bases at J, with 13 bases between the two ends. This CDR3 is CASSLDLAGTEQYF. The CDR3 coding sequence is TGTGCCAGCAGCTTAGATTTGGCGGGCACCGAGCAGTACTTC.

A single count supports this clone. This rearrangement joins TRBV7-2 to TRBJ2-2, with TRBD2 matching 13 bases. Germline values: CDR1 SGHTA, CDR2 FQGNSA. The CDR3 has 18 residues. V lost 5 bases and J lost 1; bases outside the gene matches: 7. As DNA, the CDR3 is TGTGCCAGCAGCCTGGCCCGGACTAGCGGGGGGAACACCGGGGAGCTGTTTTTT. It specifies CASSLARTSGGNTGELFF.

The V gene is TRBV4-1, the J gene TRBJ1-2; D unresolved. V shed 0 bases and J shed 7 bases, with 15 bases lying between them. The CDR3 has 15 residues. The germline gives CDR1 MGHRA, CDR2 YSYEKL. The CDR3, as DNA: TGCGCCAGCAGCCAAGAAGAGAGGGTATGGGGTGGCTACACCTTC. This codes for CASSQEERVWGGYTF.

The chain recombines TRBV11-2 with TRBJ2-7; possible D gene TRBD1, 6 bases. Trimming took 6 bases from V and 3 from J, leaving 15 bases between them. CDR3 length: 14 amino acids. The germline V gene has CDR1 SGHAT and CDR2 FQNNGV. The CDR3 loop reads CASSRTDSNYEQYF. Here the CDR3 DNA reads TGTGCCAGCAGTCGGACGGACAGTAACTACGAGCAGTACTTC.

The genes are TRBV6-5 and TRBJ1-2; D is undetermined. There are 12 residues in the CDR3. The germline CDR1 and CDR2 sequences are MNHEY and SVGAGI. V lost 8 bases, J lost 7 bases, and 14 bases lay in between. The chain's CDR3 is CASYRGLRGYTF. The CDR3 region has the DNA TGTGCCAGCTACCGAGGCCTCCGTGGCTACACCTTC.

This clone was observed a few times. This sequence joins TRBV11-3 and TRBJ2-3; TRBD1 might be the D (5 bases). Per the germline V gene, CDR1 is SGHNT and CDR2 is YENEEA. V was clipped by 5 bases and J by 2 bases, with 17 bases between them. The CDR3 contains 16 residues. The CDR3 DNA reads as TGTGCCAGCAGCCCCCGGACACATCGACCCACAGATACGCAGTATTTT. Its translation is CASSPRTHRPTDTQYF.

In its sample, this clone was seen a few times. V and J are TRBV29-1 and TRBJ1-2; 9 bases match TRBD1. From germline, CDR1 is SQVTM and CDR2 ANQGSEA. CDR3 length: 15 amino acids. After removal of 1 base from V and 6 bases from J, the junction contained 9 bases not matched to a gene. CDR3 bases: TGCAGCGTTGAAGGGGACAGGGATTCTTCGAATGGCTACACCTTC. Translation gives CSVEGDRDSSNGYTF.

This chain links TRBV7-8 with TRBJ1-2, with D perhaps TRBD1 (6 bases). Germline values: CDR1 SGHVS, CDR2 FQNEAQ. The V gene lost 5 bases and the J gene lost 8 bases, with 21 bases spanning the gap. The CDR3 spans 15 residues. CDR3 residues: CASSLWGLASGGYTF. CDR3 bases: TGTGCCAGCAGCCTTTGGGGGCTGGCGTCGGGGGGCTACACCTTC.

This rearrangement joins TRBV6-5 to TRBJ1-4; no firm D call. The CDR3 spans 14 residues. V lost 6 bases and J lost 5, with 13 bases in between. The germline V gene encodes CDR1 MNHEY and CDR2 SVGAGI. The CDR3 sequence is CASSYKPSNEKLFF. The DNA of the CDR3 is TGTGCCAGCAGCTACAAGCCCTCAAATGAAAAACTGTTTTTT.

The rearrangement links TRBV30 to TRBJ2-1, with D possibly TRBD2 on 6 matching bases. V was clipped by 0 bases and J by 4 bases, with 28 bases between them. The germline V gene has CDR1 GTSNPN and CDR2 SVGIG (reference sequence). The CDR3 covers 20 residues. CDR3: CAWSVRFRTTLVRRYNEQFF. The CDR3 bases are TGTGCCTGGAGTGTACGTTTTAGGACTACCCTTGTAAGGCGGTACAATGAGCAGTTCTTC.

V usage is TRBV4-2 and J usage is TRBJ1-5; no definite D call. This CDR3 region has 15 residues. CDR1 and CDR2 (germline): LGHNA, YNFKEQ. Trimming took 0 bases from V and 4 from J, leaving 10 bases between them. The CDR3 loop is CASSQDHSSNQPQHF. The CDR3 coding sequence is TGTGCCAGCAGCCAAGATCACAGCTCAAATCAGCCCCAGCATTTT.

A note on this clone: Different DNA sequences within this sample yield the same CDR3. CDR3 sequence reads: CASSFGGSYEQYF. The CDR3 DNA is TGTGCCAGCAGCTTCGGGGGTTCCTACGAGCAGTACTTC. V and J are TRBV7-2 and TRBJ2-7; possible D gene TRBD2, 6 bases. This CDR3 is built from 13 residues. Germline V CDR1 and CDR2: SGHTA, FQGNSA. Trimming stripped 3 bases from V and 1 base from J, with 7 bases between. The full variable domain, in which reference TRBV7-2 and TRBJ2-7 provide the parts outside the CDR3, is GAGVSQSPSNKVTEKGKDVELRCDPISGHTALYWYRQSLGQGLEFLIYFQGNSAPDKSGLPSDRFSAERTGGSVSTLTIQRTQQEDSAVYLCASSFGGSYEQYFGPGTRLTVT.

The chain carries TRBV11-2 and TRBJ1-3, with unresolved D. The CDR3 length is 16 residues. Trimming shortened V by 5 bases and J by 0 bases, and 14 bases separated the two germline ends. Germline CDR1 and CDR2: SGHAT and FQNNGV. The CDR3 loop is CASSQYLTHSGNTIYF. The CDR3, as DNA: TGTGCCAGCAGCCAGTACCTGACACACTCTGGAAACACCATATATTTT.

The V and J genes are TRBV10-1 and TRBJ2-3; TRBD2 aligns across 8 bases. Per germline, CDR1 WNHNN and CDR2 SYGVQD (reference sequence). The trim removed 2 bases at V and 3 bases at J, leaving 7 bases unmatched. The CDR3 is 16 amino acids. In nucleotides, the CDR3 is TGCGCCAGCAGTGAGGGTCAAGCGGGGGTGACAGATACGCAGTATTTT. This codes for CASSEGQAGVTDTQYF.

This chain connects TRBV18 to TRBJ2-7, with a possible D match to TRBD1 (5 bases). The CDR3 has 13 amino acids. Trimming cost V 5 bases and J 5 bases, with 13 bases left between them. CDR1 is KGHSH and CDR2 is LQKENI in the germline V gene. CDR3 in DNA: TGTGCCAGCTCAGAGCAGGGTATCCACGAGCAGTACTTC. Translation: CASSEQGIHEQYF.

The chain carries TRBV6-4 and TRBJ2-3, with a tentative D call TRBD2 (7 bases). V lost 3 bases to trimming and J lost 1 base, with 11 bases between them. This CDR3 comprises 15 residues. Germline-derived CDR1 and CDR2 are MRHNA and SNTAGT. The CDR3 sequence: CASSEQGGGTDTQYF. The CDR3 DNA reads as TGTGCCAGCAGTGAACAGGGAGGGGGCACAGATACGCAGTATTTT.

This sequence joins TRBV7-8 and TRBJ1-2; TRBD1 is a possible D gene (6 bases). Trimming took 0 bases from V and 4 from J, leaving 15 bases between them. The CDR3 runs to 16 residues. CDR1 and CDR2 from the germline V gene are SGHVS and FQNEAQ. The CDR3 reads CASSLASWTARYGYTF. CDR3 DNA: TGTGCCAGCAGCTTAGCGTCCTGGACAGCGCGCTATGGCTACACCTTC.